This T cell receptor (beta chain) was recorded in a study of T cells after yellow fever vaccination. This clonotype came up a few times. The V gene's germline CDR1 is LNHDA and CDR2 SQIVND (reference sequence). The CDR3 is 14 residues long. The V and J ends lost 6 bases and 5 bases respectively, with 16 bases between them. In TCRdb, the 5' RACE reads were re-called with MiXCR into one record per CDR3 protein. The sample holds a few hundred thousand distinct CDR3 sequences, around 6.8% seen once. The sample consisted of PBMCs, taken around 45 days after the first yellow fever vaccination. V gene TRBV19 combines with J gene TRBJ1-2; no clear D. This TCR came from a man in his late teens or twenties who received the YFV17D yellow fever vaccine. For the CDR3, the DNA is TGTGCCAGTAGCGCTGAGATATACGGATATGGCTACACCTTC. Its protein product is CASSAEIYGYGYTF. The full variable domain, with the rest looked up from reference TRBV19 and TRBJ1-2, is DGGITQSPKYLFRKEGQNVTLSCEQNLNHDAMYWYRQDPGQGLRLIYYSQIVNDFQKGDIAEGYSVSREKKESFPLTVTSAQKNPTAFYLCASSAEIYGYGYTFGSGTRLTVV.